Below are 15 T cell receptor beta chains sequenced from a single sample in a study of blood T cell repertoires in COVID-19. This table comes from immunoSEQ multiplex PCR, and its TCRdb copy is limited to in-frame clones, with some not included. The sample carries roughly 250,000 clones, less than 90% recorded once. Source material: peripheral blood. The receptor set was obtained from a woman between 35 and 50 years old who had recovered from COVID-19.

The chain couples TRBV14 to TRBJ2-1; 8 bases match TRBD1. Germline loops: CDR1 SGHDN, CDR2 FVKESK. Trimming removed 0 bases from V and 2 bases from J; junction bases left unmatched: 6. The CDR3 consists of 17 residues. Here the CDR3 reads CASSQDGAGGTYNEQFF. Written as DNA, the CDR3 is TGTGCCAGCAGCCAAGATGGGGCAGGGGGCACCTACAATGAGCAGTTCTTC. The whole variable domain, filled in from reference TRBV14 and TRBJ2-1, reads EAGVTQFPSHSVIEKGQTVTLRCDPISGHDNLYWYRRVMGKEIKFLLHFVKESKQDESGMPNNRFLAERTGGTYSTLKVQPAELEDSGVYFCASSQDGAGGTYNEQFFGPGTRLTVL.

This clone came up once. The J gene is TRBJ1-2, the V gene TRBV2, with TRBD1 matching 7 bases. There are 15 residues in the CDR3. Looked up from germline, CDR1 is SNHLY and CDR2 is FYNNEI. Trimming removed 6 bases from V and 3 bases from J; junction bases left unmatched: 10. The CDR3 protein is CASRSDRDPYYGYTF. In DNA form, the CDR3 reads TGTGCCAGCAGGTCAGACAGGGATCCGTACTATGGCTACACCTTC.

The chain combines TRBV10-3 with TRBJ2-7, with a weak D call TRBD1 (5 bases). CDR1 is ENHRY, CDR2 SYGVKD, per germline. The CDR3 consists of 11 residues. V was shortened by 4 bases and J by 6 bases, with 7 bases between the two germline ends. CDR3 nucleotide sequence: TGTGCCATCAGTGTGCAGGGCGAGCAGTACTTC. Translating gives CAISVQGEQYF.

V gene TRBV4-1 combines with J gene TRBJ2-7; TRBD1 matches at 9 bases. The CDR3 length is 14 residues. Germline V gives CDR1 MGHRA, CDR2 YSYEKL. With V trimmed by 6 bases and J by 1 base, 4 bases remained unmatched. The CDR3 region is CASRPGTGSYEQYF. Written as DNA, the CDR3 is TGCGCCAGCAGACCCGGGACAGGGTCCTACGAGCAGTACTTC.

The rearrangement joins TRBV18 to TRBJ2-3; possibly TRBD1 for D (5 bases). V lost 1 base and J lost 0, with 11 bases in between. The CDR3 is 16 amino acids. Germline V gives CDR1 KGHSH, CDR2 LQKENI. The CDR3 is CASSPRGTTSTDTQYF. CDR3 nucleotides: TGTGCCAGCTCACCACGGGGCACCACTAGCACAGATACGCAGTATTTT.

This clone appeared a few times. DNA of the CDR3: TGTGCCAGCAGCGTAGGGATAGCGGGGGGTGTAGATACGCAGTATTTT. This codes for CASSVGIAGGVDTQYF. V is TRBV9 and J is TRBJ2-3; 10 bases fit TRBD2. Germline lookup yields CDR1 SGDLS and CDR2 YYNGEE. The junction had 6 bases not matched to a gene; V was cut back by 0 bases and J by 5 bases. The CDR3 is 16 residues long. Drawing the rest from reference TRBV9 and TRBJ2-3, the complete variable domain is DSGVTQTPKHLITATGQRVTLRCSPRSGDLSVYWYQQSLDQGLQFLIQYYNGEERAKGNILERFSAQQFPDLHSELNLSSLELGDSALYFCASSVGIAGGVDTQYFGPGTRLTVL.

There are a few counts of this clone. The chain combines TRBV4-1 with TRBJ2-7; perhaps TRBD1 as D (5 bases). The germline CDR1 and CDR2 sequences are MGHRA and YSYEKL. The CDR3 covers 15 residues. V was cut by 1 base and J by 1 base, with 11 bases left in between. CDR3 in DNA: TGCGCCAGCAGCCAAGGGGCAGGGATTTCCTACGAGCAGTACTTC. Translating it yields CASSQGAGISYEQYF.

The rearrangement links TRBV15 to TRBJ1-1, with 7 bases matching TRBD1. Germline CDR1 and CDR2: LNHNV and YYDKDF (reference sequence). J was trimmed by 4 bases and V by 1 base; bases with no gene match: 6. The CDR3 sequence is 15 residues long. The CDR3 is CATSRGQGSGTEAFF. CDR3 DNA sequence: TGTGCCACCAGCAGAGGACAGGGATCAGGCACTGAAGCTTTCTTT.

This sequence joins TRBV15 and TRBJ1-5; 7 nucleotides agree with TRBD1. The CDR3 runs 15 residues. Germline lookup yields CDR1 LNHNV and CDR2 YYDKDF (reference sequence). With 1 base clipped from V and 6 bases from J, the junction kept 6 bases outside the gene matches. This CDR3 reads CATSRGQGRFQPQHF. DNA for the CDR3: TGTGCCACCAGCAGAGGACAGGGTAGATTTCAGCCCCAGCATTTT.

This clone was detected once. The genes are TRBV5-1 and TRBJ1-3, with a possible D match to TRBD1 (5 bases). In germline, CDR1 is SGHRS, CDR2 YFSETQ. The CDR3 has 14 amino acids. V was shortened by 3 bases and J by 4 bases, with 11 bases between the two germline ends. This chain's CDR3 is CASSSGTPGNTIYF. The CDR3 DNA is TGCGCCAGCAGCTCCGGGACTCCGGGAAACACCATATATTTT.

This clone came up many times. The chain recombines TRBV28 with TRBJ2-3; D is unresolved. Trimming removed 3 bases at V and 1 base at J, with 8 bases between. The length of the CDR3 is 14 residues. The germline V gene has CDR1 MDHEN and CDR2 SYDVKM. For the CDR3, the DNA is TGTGCCAGCAGTTTTTTGAGCGGCACAGATACGCAGTATTTT. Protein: CASSFLSGTDTQYF.

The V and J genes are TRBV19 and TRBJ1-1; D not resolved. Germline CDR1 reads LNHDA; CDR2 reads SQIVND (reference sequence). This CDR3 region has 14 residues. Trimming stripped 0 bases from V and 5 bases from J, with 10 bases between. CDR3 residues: CASSIDQSGTEAFF. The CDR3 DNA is TGTGCCAGTAGTATAGATCAATCCGGGACTGAAGCTTTCTTT.

The CDR3 is CASSWDRPNTEAFF. The CDR3 nucleotides read TGTGCCAGCAGCTGGGACAGGCCCAACACTGAAGCTTTCTTT. The V call is TRBV5-4, the J call TRBJ1-1; TRBD1 matches 8 bases. Germline CDR1 and CDR2: SGHNT and YYREEE (reference sequence). The CDR3 extends over 14 amino acids. The J segment lost 2 bases and the V segment lost 3 bases, leaving 3 bases of the junction unmatched.

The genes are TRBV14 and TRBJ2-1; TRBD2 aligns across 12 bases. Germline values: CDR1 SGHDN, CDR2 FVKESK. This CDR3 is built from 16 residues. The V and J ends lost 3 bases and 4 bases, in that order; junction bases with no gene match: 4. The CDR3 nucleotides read TGTGCCAGCAGCCAGATGACTAGCGGGGGTTACAATGAGCAGTTCTTC. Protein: CASSQMTSGGYNEQFF.

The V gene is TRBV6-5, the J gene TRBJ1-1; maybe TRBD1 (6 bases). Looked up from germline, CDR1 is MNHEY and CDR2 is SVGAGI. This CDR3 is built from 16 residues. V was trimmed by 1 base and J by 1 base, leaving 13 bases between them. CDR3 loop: CASSYFFRDKNTEAFF. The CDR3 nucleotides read TGTGCCAGCAGTTACTTTTTCCGGGACAAGAACACTGAAGCTTTCTTT.